This passage covers 29 T cell receptor beta chains from one sample sequenced in a study of cytomegalovirus exposure and HLA in healthy donors (dated by TCRdb to about 2017). Libraries were constructed by the immunoSEQ multiplex PCR assay. For the multiplex PCR, a mixture combining 60 forward primers for TCR Vbeta segments and 13 reverse primers for TCR Jbeta segments was used. Sourced from immuneACCESS, this table was stored by TCRdb with only in-frame sequences that have V and J called. A share of the clones is absent; for the studies checked, an unresolved V gene accounts for under half, and the remainder has no known explanation. Counted in this sample were 90,000 to 140,000 clones; over 70% of them appeared once. About 5.3% of the sample goes to the ten largest clones. Sample: PBMCs. Receptor source: a male donor in good health and CMV-seronegative.

The chain employs TRBV21-1 and TRBJ2-2; the D segment call TRBD2 is taken from the table without a DNA check. TRBV21-1 is designated a pseudogene. The CDR3 covers 20 residues. The DNA for the CDR3 is TGTGCCAGCACCAAAACGGGTCAAGCACGGAGCGGGAGAAGTGGCGGGGAGCTGTTTTTT. Its protein product is CASTKTGQARSGRSGGELFF.

The chain joins TRBV7-3 to TRBJ2-7; 9 positions match TRBD2. Trimming removed 2 bases from V and 5 bases from J; junction bases left unmatched: 7. The germline V gene encodes CDR1 SGHTA and CDR2 FQGTGA. The CDR3 is 15 amino acids. The CDR3 protein is CASSLLAGSYNEQYF. The DNA for the CDR3 is TGTGCCAGCAGCTTACTAGCGGGATCGTATAACGAGCAGTACTTC.

The gene calls are TRBV18 and TRBJ1-6; 8 positions match TRBD1. CDR3 length equals 15 residues. Germline lookup yields CDR1 KGHSH and CDR2 LQKENI. V shed 0 bases and J 8 bases; nucleotides not matched to a gene: 3. The CDR3 DNA follows: TGTGCCAGCTCACCACCGGGACAGGACTATTCACCCCTCCACTTT. Protein product: CASSPPGQDYSPLHF.

This chain joins TRBV4-3 and TRBJ2-1, with TRBD2 matching over 8 bases. V shed 0 bases and J 12 bases; nucleotides not matched to a gene: 7. The CDR3 is 14 residues long. Germline V gives CDR1 LGHNA, CDR2 YSLEER. The CDR3 region is CASSQDAAGGGQFF. The CDR3 DNA sequence: TGCGCCAGCAGCCAAGATGCCGCGGGAGGTGGGCAGTTCTTC.

V is TRBV18 and J is TRBJ2-3; tentative D call: TRBD1 (5 bases). Germline assignment: CDR1 KGHSH and CDR2 LQKENI. V lost 1 base and J lost 0, with 14 bases in between. CDR3 length: 17 residues. This CDR3 reads CASSPREVRDSTDTQYF. The CDR3 bases are TGTGCCAGCTCACCACGAGAAGTCAGGGATAGCACAGATACGCAGTATTTT.

This sequence joins TRBV9 and TRBJ1-5, with D perhaps matching TRBD1 (5 bases). The ends were cut back, 0 bases at V and 8 bases at J, with 15 bases in the middle. This CDR3 comprises 15 residues. The germline CDR1 and CDR2 sequences are SGDLS and YYNGEE. CDR3 in DNA: TGTGCCAGCAGCGTAGGGGACGCGGGAACGGAGCCCCAGCATTTT. Amino acid sequence: CASSVGDAGTEPQHF.

Only a few counts were recorded for this clone. The CDR3 nucleotides read TGTGCCAGCAGCACTTACCCGACAGGGAACACTGAAGCTTTCTTT. It specifies CASSTYPTGNTEAFF. The chain recombines TRBV9 with TRBJ1-1; D might be TRBD1 (6 bases). CDR1 and CDR2 (germline): SGDLS, YYNGEE. The V end was cut by 4 bases, the J end by 1 base, with 14 bases between. CDR3 length equals 15 residues.

The chain carries TRBV28 and TRBJ2-7; 7 nucleotides align to TRBD1. The length of the CDR3 is 15 residues. V gave up 6 bases and J gave up 5 bases; unmatched junction bases: 13. CDR1 and CDR2 from the germline V gene are MDHEN and SYDVKM. CDR3 nucleotides: TGTGCCAGCAGCCGCCCCCGACAGGGCCACCACGAGCAGTACTTC. Its protein is CASSRPRQGHHEQYF. The whole variable domain, filled in from reference TRBV28 and TRBJ2-7, reads DVKVTQSSRYLVKRTGEKVFLECVQDMDHENMFWYRQDPGLGLRLIYFSYDVKMKEKGDIPEGYSVSREKKERFSLILESASTNQTSMYLCASSRPRQGHHEQYFGPGTRLTVT.

This sequence joins TRBV11-3 and TRBJ2-6, with D possibly matching TRBD2 (6 bases). V lost 2 bases to trimming and J lost 2 bases, with 10 bases between them. The CDR3 extends over 16 amino acids. Germline loops: CDR1 SGHNT, CDR2 YENEEA. The CDR3 spells CASSLRESAGANVLTF. The CDR3 DNA reads TGTGCCAGCAGCTTACGGGAGAGTGCTGGGGCCAACGTCCTGACTTTC.

The chain is built from TRBV30 and TRBJ2-7, with D perhaps TRBD2 (6 bases). The CDR3 sequence is 13 residues long. V was trimmed by 4 bases and J by 6 bases, leaving 16 bases between them. Germline CDR1 reads GTSNPN; CDR2 reads SVGIG (reference sequence). CDR3 amino acids: CAWTGRSLLEQYF. CDR3 DNA: TGTGCCTGGACGGGGAGGTCCCTCCTCGAGCAGTACTTC.

The rearrangement links TRBV5-4 to TRBJ2-7, with 11 bases that match TRBD2. There are 16 residues in the CDR3. Germline loops: CDR1 SGHNT, CDR2 YYREEE (reference sequence). The V gene end was trimmed by 5 bases and the J gene end by 4 bases; junction bases not matched to a gene: 11. Written as DNA, the CDR3 is TGTGCCAGCAGTGGGACTAGCGGAGAGAAAGGTTACGAGCAGTACTTC. Translating gives CASSGTSGEKGYEQYF.

This clone was detected only once. J is TRBJ2-2 and V is TRBV19; the D is unclear. This CDR3 is built from 13 residues. Germline V gene sequence: CDR1 LNHDA, CDR2 SQIVND (reference sequence). Trimming removed 10 bases from V and 4 bases from J, with 13 bases in between. The CDR3 bases are TGTGCCACCATGTTACGAGCCACCGGGGAGCTGTTTTTT. Protein sequence: CATMLRATGELFF. Looking up the rest from reference TRBV19 and TRBJ2-2 gives the full variable domain: DGGITQSPKYLFRKEGQNVTLSCEQNLNHDAMYWYRQDPGQGLRLIYYSQIVNDFQKGDIAEGYSVSREKKESFPLTVTSAQKNPTAFYLCATMLRATGELFFGEGSRLTVL.

The J gene is TRBJ1-2, the V gene TRBV28; 9 bases match TRBD1. Germline V gene lookup returns CDR1 MDHEN and CDR2 SYDVKM. The CDR3 spans 16 residues. With 2 bases clipped from V and 5 bases from J, the junction kept 9 bases outside the gene matches. CDR3 in amino acids: CASSLLGPDRGYGYTF. In DNA form, the CDR3 reads TGTGCCAGCAGTTTACTGGGCCCGGACAGGGGTTATGGCTACACCTTC.

In this sample, this clone turned up once. The gene calls are TRBV7-9 and TRBJ2-3, with 10 bases fitting TRBD1. V lost 6 bases to trimming and J lost 4 bases; unmatched junction nucleotides: 7. This CDR3 has 15 residues. Germline V gene sequence: CDR1 SEHNR, CDR2 FQNEAQ (reference sequence). This CDR3 reads CASSLAGTGADTQYF. The CDR3 DNA follows: TGTGCCAGCAGTTTGGCCGGGACAGGGGCAGATACGCAGTATTTT.

The chain combines TRBV27 with TRBJ2-1, with TRBD2 matching 10 bases. V was clipped by 8 bases and J by 3 bases; unmatched bases: 10. Germline CDR1 reads MNHEY; CDR2 reads SMNVEV (reference sequence). This CDR3 spans 16 amino acids. The CDR3 DNA reads as TGTGCCAGCTCCCTTGGGATAGCGGGAGGCTACAATGAGCAGTTCTTC. Translation gives CASSLGIAGGYNEQFF.

There are a few counts of this clone. Compared with germline, one end of the junction differs, possibly owing to a read error. The rearrangement uses TRBV2 and TRBJ1-1; a possible D gene is TRBD1 (6 bases). Germline CDR1 reads SNHLY; CDR2 reads FYNNEI. The CDR3 totals 15 residues. In DNA form, the CDR3 reads TGTGCCAGCGTGGGGGGGCGTAACTCGAACGCTGAAGCTTTCTTT. Protein: CASVGGRNSNAEAFF.

CDR3 sequence reads: CASSQERGYTEAFF. CDR3 DNA sequence: TGCGCCAGCAGCCAAGAAAGGGGTTACACTGAAGCTTTCTTT. V is TRBV4-3 and J is TRBJ1-1; tentative D call: TRBD1 (5 bases). The germline CDR1 and CDR2 sequences are LGHNA and YSLEER. CDR3 size: 14 residues. V lost 0 bases to trimming and J lost 3 bases, with 8 bases between them.

This clone came up a few times. This chain links TRBV19 with TRBJ2-7; D may be TRBD1 (5 bases). The CDR3 is 13 residues long. Germline CDR1 LNHDA, CDR2 SQIVND (reference sequence). V lost 2 bases, J lost 3 bases, and 8 bases lay in between. The CDR3 is CASSIRGVYEQYF. The CDR3, as DNA: TGTGCCAGTAGTATAAGGGGCGTCTACGAGCAGTACTTC.

The J gene is TRBJ1-5, the V gene TRBV6-1; D gene unclear. Per germline, CDR1 MNHNS and CDR2 SASEGT. This CDR3 is built from 14 residues. The V end was cut by 5 bases, the J end by 4 bases, with 12 bases between. CDR3 sequence (DNA): TGTGCCAGCAGTTTTGGGCCAGCTAATCAGCCCCAGCATTTT. This gives the protein CASSFGPANQPQHF.

A single count supports this clone. V and J are TRBV11-2 and TRBJ1-1, with D unresolved. The length of the CDR3 is 12 residues. V gave up 5 bases and J gave up 2 bases, with 6 bases separating them. CDR1 is SGHAT, CDR2 FQNNGV, per germline. The CDR3 DNA is TGTGCCAGCAGCCCGACTAACACTGAAGCTTTCTTT. This translates into CASSPTNTEAFF. Full variable domain (remainder filled in from reference TRBV11-2 and TRBJ1-1): EAGVAQSPRYKIIEKRQSVAFWCNPISGHATLYWYQQILGQGPKLLIQFQNNGVVDDSQLPKDRFSAERLKGVDSTLKIQPAKLEDSAVYLCASSPTNTEAFFGQGTRLTVV.

This clone was detected only a few times. CDR3 nucleotide sequence: TGTGCCAGCAGGGCGGTTGTCGACAATGAGCAGTTCTTC. Amino acid sequence: CASRAVVDNEQFF. The chain joins TRBV6-5 to TRBJ2-1; D gene ambiguous. The germline CDR1 and CDR2 sequences are MNHEY and SVGAGI. The V end lost 6 bases, the J end lost 5 bases, and 11 bases lay between the germline ends. The CDR3 is 13 residues long.

The J gene is TRBJ2-1, the V gene TRBV13, with 8 bases fitting TRBD2. Losses at the gene ends were 6 bases for V and 6 bases for J; bases not matched to a gene: 10. The germline CDR1 and CDR2 sequences are PRHDT and FYEKMQ (reference sequence). CDR3 size: 15 residues. The CDR3, as DNA: TGTGCCAGCAGTTCCCCCGGGACTAGAAGCAATGAGCAGTTCTTC. Encoded protein: CASSSPGTRSNEQFF.

The rearrangement joins TRBV28 to TRBJ2-7; the D gene is possibly TRBD2 (5 bases). Trimming took off 3 bases at V and 4 bases at J, with 7 bases between the two ends. The CDR3 spans 12 residues. The germline V gene encodes CDR1 MDHEN and CDR2 SYDVKM. CDR3 protein: CASSLGEYEQYF. CDR3 in DNA: TGTGCCAGCAGTTTGGGAGAGTACGAGCAGTACTTC.

The genes are TRBV4-1 and TRBJ2-1, with TRBD2 matching over 11 bases. This CDR3 is built from 17 residues. Germline CDR1 MGHRA, CDR2 YSYEKL. V lost 1 base to trimming and J lost 7 bases; unmatched junction nucleotides: 9. The chain's CDR3 is CASSQGRASGRRNEQFF. Here the CDR3 DNA reads TGCGCCAGCAGCCAAGGCAGGGCTAGCGGGAGGAGGAATGAGCAGTTCTTC.

Only a few counts were recorded for this clone. The V call is TRBV11-3, the J call TRBJ2-3; D uncertain. The CDR3 length is 15 residues. Germline V lookup: CDR1 SGHNT, CDR2 YENEEA. V was cut by 1 base and J by 0 bases, with 8 bases left in between. CDR3 region: CASSLGAPSTDTQYF. CDR3 nucleotides: TGTGCCAGCAGCTTAGGGGCTCCTAGCACAGATACGCAGTATTTT.

Note on this clone: The CDR3 does not close with the conserved phenylalanine or tryptophan, likely indicating a read error. The limits of the CDR3 on the DNA are not certain, so only TCRdb's listed CDR3 is given. The genes are TRBV6-1 and TRBJ2-7; the table's D call TRBD1 went unverified against the DNA. In germline, CDR1 is MNHNS, CDR2 SASEGT. The CDR3 spans 11 residues, counting both ends. This chain's CDR3 is CASSESRTAAI.

This clone has more than one count but fewer than ten. The chain carries TRBV7-2 and TRBJ2-7, with 9 nucleotides matching TRBD2. Germline V gene lookup returns CDR1 SGHTA and CDR2 FQGNSA. Germline trimming cut 5 bases from V and 0 bases from J; bases unmatched to any gene: 8. The CDR3 covers 16 residues. The CDR3 nucleotides read TGTGCCAGCAGCGTTAGACTAGCGGACAGCTCCTACGAGCAGTACTTC. Amino acids: CASSVRLADSSYEQYF.

V is TRBV27 and J is TRBJ1-1; 7 bases are shared with TRBD1. This CDR3 spans 13 amino acids. From germline, CDR1 is MNHEY and CDR2 SMNVEV (reference sequence). Losses at the gene ends were 4 bases for V and 5 bases for J; bases not matched to a gene: 4. DNA of the CDR3: TGTGCCAGCAGTTGGGACAGCGATACTGAAGCTTTCTTT. Encoded protein: CASSWDSDTEAFF.

The chain employs TRBV6-5 and TRBJ1-5, with 7 positions matching TRBD1. The junction had 7 bases not matched to a gene; V was cut back by 4 bases and J by 7 bases. Germline V CDR1 and CDR2: MNHEY, SVGAGI. CDR3 length: 14 amino acids. The CDR3 coding sequence is TGTGCCAGCAGTTTATTGACAGGGTACCAGCCCCAGCATTTT. Translating it yields CASSLLTGYQPQHF.